The 23 T cell receptor beta chains given below trace back to one sample, sequenced in a study of early T cells in non-severe SARS-CoV-2 infection. TCRdb independently ran MiXCR on the 5' RACE reads; one entry per CDR3 protein. This sample carries 100,000 to 150,000 distinct CDR3 sequences, 14% to 15% of them seen once, and the ten largest clones take roughly a fifth. Specimen: whole blood. The receptors stem from an adult who was a healthcare worker with PCR-confirmed SARS-CoV-2 infection or an uninfected control (not recorded which).

The chain combines TRBV12-5 with TRBJ2-5, with D unclear. This CDR3 is 13 amino acids long. Germline CDR1 reads LGHNT; CDR2 reads FRNRAP. With 4 bases removed from V and 2 bases from J, the gap between germline ends came to 8 bases. The CDR3 here is CASGSPGQETQYF. DNA of the CDR3: TGTGCTAGTGGTTCTCCCGGTCAAGAGACCCAGTACTTC.

This clonotype appeared a few times. This sequence joins TRBV20-1 and TRBJ2-3; 9 bases map to TRBD2. CDR1 is DFQATT and CDR2 is SNEGSKA in the germline V gene (reference sequence). There are 17 residues in the CDR3. Trimming removed 5 bases from V and 3 bases from J; junction bases left unmatched: 15. The CDR3 here is CSAWVGGRLAATDTQYF. The CDR3 coding sequence is TGCAGTGCTTGGGTGGGGGGTCGACTAGCGGCTACAGATACGCAGTATTTT.

The chain combines TRBV14 with TRBJ2-6; D unclear. This CDR3 contains 16 residues. Germline V gene data show CDR1 as SGHDN and CDR2 as FVKESK. The V end lost 6 bases, the J end lost 4 bases, and 16 bases lay between the germline ends. The CDR3 region has the DNA TGTGCCAGCAGTCTGAAGGAAGTTCTGGGGGCCAACGTCCTGACTTTC. This sequence encodes CASSLKEVLGANVLTF.

This clonotype has ten or more counts. This chain connects TRBV6-1 to TRBJ2-2, with TRBD1 matching over 10 bases. Germline loops: CDR1 MNHNS, CDR2 SASEGT. V was pared by 6 bases and J by 8 bases, with 3 bases of the junction left unmatched. This CDR3 region has 13 residues. CDR3 region: CASRTGGLGELFF. The CDR3 DNA follows: TGTGCCAGCAGGACAGGGGGCTTAGGGGAGCTGTTTTTT.

This clonotype was seen many times. This chain links TRBV7-2 with TRBJ2-5, with a tentative D call TRBD2 (6 bases). The germline V gene encodes CDR1 SGHTA and CDR2 FQGNSA. V shed 6 bases and J shed 3 bases, with 14 bases lying between them. This CDR3 contains 14 residues. CDR3 nucleotide sequence: TGTGCCAGCAGTCGGGACTCAAGGGAAGAGACCCAGTACTTC. The encoded protein is CASSRDSREETQYF.

In its sample, this clonotype was seen a few times. V gene TRBV12-5 combines with J gene TRBJ2-6; D unresolved. Germline CDR1 and CDR2: LGHNT and FRNRAP. Trimming cost V 2 bases and J 11 bases, with 10 bases left between them. This CDR3 contains 13 residues. As DNA, the CDR3 is TGTGCTAGTGGTTTGCGGGCCAACGACGTCCTGACTTTC. Its translation: CASGLRANDVLTF.

CDR3 bases: TGCGCCAGCAGCCCCCTGGGGGAGTATGGCTACACCTTC. This gives the protein CASSPLGEYGYTF. The chain combines TRBV5-1 with TRBJ1-2; D possibly corresponds to TRBD1 (5 bases). Germline V gene lookup returns CDR1 SGHRS and CDR2 YFSETQ. Trimming shortened V by 4 bases and J by 5 bases, and 12 bases separated the two germline ends. The CDR3 sequence is 13 residues long.

This rearrangement joins TRBV27 to TRBJ2-7; the D gene could be TRBD1 or TRBD2 (5 bases each). The V gene's germline CDR1 is MNHEY and CDR2 SMNVEV (reference sequence). Deletions cut 1 base from V and 7 bases from J, with 17 bases between. This CDR3 region has 15 residues. CDR3: CASSLLGTHPTEQYF. CDR3 DNA: TGTGCCAGCAGTTTATTGGGGACGCACCCCACTGAGCAGTACTTC.

The rearrangement links TRBV7-9 to TRBJ1-2; weak D call: TRBD1 (5 bases). The CDR3 is 14 amino acids. The V gene's germline CDR1 is SEHNR and CDR2 FQNEAQ (reference sequence). V lost 1 base and J 6 bases, leaving 12 bases between the germline ends. The DNA of the CDR3 is TGTGCCAGCAGCTTAGATAGCGGGGCTAATGGCTACACCTTC. It encodes CASSLDSGANGYTF.

There are a few counts of this clonotype. The CDR3 coding sequence is TGTGCCACCAGTGAAGGGGGGGAGAGCCAAGAGACCCAGTACTTC. This translates into CATSEGGESQETQYF. V is TRBV24-1 and J is TRBJ2-5; the D gene is possibly TRBD2 (7 bases). The CDR3 spans 15 residues. Between the trimmed V and J ends, which lost 4 bases and 1 base, there was a span of 12 bases. The germline CDR1 and CDR2 sequences are KGHDR and SFDVKD.

The table lists this clonotype with a count of one. This chain joins TRBV7-9 and TRBJ2-5; D is ambiguous. The length of the CDR3 is 15 residues. The germline V gene encodes CDR1 SEHNR and CDR2 FQNEAQ (reference sequence). Trimming took off 3 bases at V and 2 bases at J, with 13 bases between the two ends. This CDR3 reads CASSLRETLQETQYF. The CDR3, as DNA: TGTGCCAGCAGCTTGAGAGAGACCCTACAAGAGACCCAGTACTTC.

In its sample, this clonotype was seen many times. This sequence joins TRBV12-3 or TRBV12-4 and TRBJ2-1, with 11 bases fitting TRBD1. The trim removed 5 bases at V and 7 bases at J, leaving 7 bases unmatched. The CDR3 has 15 residues. The CDR3 sequence is CASSHRDRGLNEQFF. For the CDR3, the DNA is TGTGCCAGCAGTCACCGGGACAGGGGGTTGAATGAGCAGTTCTTC.

The rearrangement uses TRBV30 and TRBJ1-6; D remains ambiguous. This CDR3 is 12 amino acids long. V lost 6 bases to trimming and J lost 10 bases, with 13 bases between them. CDR1 GTSNPN and CDR2 SVGIG come from the germline V gene (reference sequence). The CDR3 reads CACELGGSPLHF. In DNA, the CDR3 is TGTGCCTGTGAACTGGGCGGATCACCCCTCCACTTT.

The chain is built from TRBV6-1 and TRBJ1-1, with D unresolved. Trimming left V 6 bases short and J 3 bases short, with 2 bases between. The CDR3 sequence is 10 residues long. Germline CDR1 reads MNHNS; CDR2 reads SASEGT. As DNA, the CDR3 is TGTGCCAGCAGCCACACTGAAGCTTTCTTT. Protein product: CASSHTEAFF.

This clonotype was picked up a small number of times. V gene TRBV6-5 combines with J gene TRBJ2-2; D unclear. V was clipped by 6 bases and J by 6 bases, with 8 bases between them. Germline assignment: CDR1 MNHEY and CDR2 SVGAGI. CDR3 length: 12 residues. CDR3 DNA: TGTGCCAGCAGGAAGGCAGCCGGGGAGCTGTTTTTT. This translates into CASRKAAGELFF.

This clonotype has just a few counts. The rearrangement joins TRBV6-5 to TRBJ2-1; 8 bases agree with TRBD1. The germline gives CDR1 MNHEY, CDR2 SVGAGI. This CDR3 contains 13 residues. V lost 5 bases and J lost 8; bases outside the gene matches: 5. The DNA of the CDR3 is TGTGCCAGCAGTGAATCGACAGGGGATGAGCAGTTCTTC. Translated, it gives CASSESTGDEQFF.

This clonotype was counted a few times. The chain is built from TRBV12-3 or TRBV12-4 and TRBJ2-3; no clear D. V was cut by 2 bases and J by 2 bases, with 11 bases left in between. This CDR3 is built from 15 residues. The CDR3 DNA follows: TGTGCCAGCAGTTTACTTGAAGACCCCACAGATACGCAGTATTTT. It codes for CASSLLEDPTDTQYF.

This chain uses TRBV2 with TRBJ2-1; a weak D match, TRBD1 (5 bases). Germline CDR1 and CDR2: SNHLY and FYNNEI. The V end was cut by 6 bases, the J end by 16 bases, with 16 bases between. CDR3 length: 11 residues. The DNA of the CDR3 is TGTGCCAGCAGCCCCGAGGCCCAGGGTTTCTTC. Amino acid sequence: CASSPEAQGFF.

This clonotype appeared a few times. For the CDR3, the DNA is TGTGCCAGCAGTTTAATAACCGGGACAAGTTATGGCTACACCTTC. It yields the protein CASSLITGTSYGYTF. This chain links TRBV12-3 or TRBV12-4 with TRBJ1-2, with a tentative D call TRBD1 (6 bases). The germline V and J ends were trimmed by 2 bases and 5 bases, with 15 bases remaining between them. The CDR3 loop spans 15 amino acids.

The chain recombines TRBV20-1 with TRBJ2-1; D tentatively fits TRBD1 or TRBD2 (5 bases each). The CDR3 length is 16 residues. Germline V gene sequence: CDR1 DFQATT, CDR2 SNEGSKA (reference sequence). V lost 1 base and J 0 bases, leaving 13 bases between the germline ends. In DNA, the CDR3 is TGCAGTGCTAGAGGGGGACGAGGCCACTCCTACAATGAGCAGTTCTTC. Protein product: CSARGGRGHSYNEQFF.

This clonotype has only a few counts. The chain carries TRBV7-6 and TRBJ2-2; 8 bases fit TRBD2. The germline gives CDR1 SGHVS, CDR2 FNYEAQ. V lost 5 bases, J lost 4 bases, and 9 bases stayed unmatched. The length of the CDR3 is 16 residues. This CDR3 is CASSQGGGPSTGELFF. CDR3 sequence (DNA): TGTGCCAGCAGCCAGGGCGGGGGGCCTTCCACCGGGGAGCTGTTTTTT.

The chain carries TRBV29-1 and TRBJ2-5, with TRBD1 as a possible D gene (5 bases). The CDR3 sequence is 13 residues long. V dropped 7 bases and J dropped 1 base, with 13 bases sitting between them. The germline gives CDR1 SQVTM, CDR2 ANQGSEA. The DNA of the CDR3 is TGCAGCGCCCGACAGTTATTCCAAGAGACCCAGTACTTC. Translated: CSARQLFQETQYF.

The V gene is TRBV6-6, the J gene TRBJ2-3, with D uncertain. The germline V and J ends were trimmed by 5 bases and 5 bases, with 11 bases remaining between them. CDR1 and CDR2 (germline): MNHNY, SVGAGI (reference sequence). The CDR3 covers 13 residues. The CDR3 protein is CASSPPGGDTQYF. In DNA form, the CDR3 reads TGTGCCAGCAGTCCCCCAGGTGGAGATACGCAGTATTTT.